This T cell receptor (beta chain) is from a study of beta chain features in type 1 diabetes. Study-level background: The examined sorted cells totaled approximately 110 million across samples.

The table lists this clone with a few counts. Its antigen is not identified. Germline CDR1 is SGHDT and CDR2 is YYEEEE. Trimming stripped 1 base from V and 0 bases from J, with 17 bases between. This CDR3 contains 18 residues. The sequenced template was cDNA made from the entire isolated RNA. Profiling relied on immunoSEQ multiplex PCR, and the TCRdb table lists in-frame clones only, not all of them. In the table there are 500,000 to 650,000 clones, roughly 12% of which are singletons. Study-wide points: For Type 1 diabetes patients, all four CD4+ subsets carried TCRB CDR3s that were moderately but significantly shorter. Insertions were fewer and deletions more numerous at VDJ junctions in type 1 diabetes patients.

Sorting with CD45RO/CCR7/CD25/CD127/CD95/CD27 yielded naive, central memory, regulatory and stem-like memory CD4+ cells. Each sorted population was over 98% pure. This clonotype originated in a man aged 25 to 40 with type 1 diabetes. Sequenced: naive CD4+ T cells from blood. The V and J genes are TRBV5-6 and TRBJ2-1; D is perhaps TRBD1 or TRBD2 (5 bases each). The chain's CDR3 is CASSLSGPIIGSYNEQFF. CDR3 coding DNA: TGTGCCAGCAGCTTGTCGGGACCAATAATAGGCTCCTACAATGAGCAGTTCTTC.